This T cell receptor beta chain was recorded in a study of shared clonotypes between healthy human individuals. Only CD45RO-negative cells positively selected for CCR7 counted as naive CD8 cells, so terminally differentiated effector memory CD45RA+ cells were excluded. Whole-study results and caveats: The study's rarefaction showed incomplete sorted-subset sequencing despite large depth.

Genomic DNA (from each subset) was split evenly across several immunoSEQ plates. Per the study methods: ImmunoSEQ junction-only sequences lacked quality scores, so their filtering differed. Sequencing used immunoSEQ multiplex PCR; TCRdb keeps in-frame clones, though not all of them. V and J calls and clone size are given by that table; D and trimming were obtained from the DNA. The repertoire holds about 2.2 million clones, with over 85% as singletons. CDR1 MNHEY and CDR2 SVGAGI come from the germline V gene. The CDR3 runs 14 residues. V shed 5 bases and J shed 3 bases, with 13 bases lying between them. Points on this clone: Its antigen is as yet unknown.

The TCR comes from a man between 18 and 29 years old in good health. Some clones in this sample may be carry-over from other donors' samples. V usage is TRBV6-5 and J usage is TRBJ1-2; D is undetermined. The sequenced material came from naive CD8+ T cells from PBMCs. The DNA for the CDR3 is TGTGCCAGCAGTACCCCGGGAAGGTACTATGGCTACACCTTC. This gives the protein CASSTPGRYYGYTF.